Below are 2 T cell receptor beta chains sequenced from a single sample in a study of stem cell transplantation in POMP-related autoinflammatory disease. Method: immunoSEQ multiplex PCR; TCRdb's copy keeps in-frame clones and lacks some. The repertoire holds 25,000 to 30,000 clones, about 81% seen once, with approximately 2.3% in the top ten. Sequencing was performed on CD4+ T cells from PBMCs, taken before stem cell transplantation. The source is a human donor with POMP-related autoinflammation and immune dysregulation (PRAID).

This clone was seen a handful of times. The chain recombines TRBV28 with TRBJ1-5; D gene ambiguous. V was pared by 3 bases and J by 9 bases, with 18 bases between. Germline V gene sequence: CDR1 MDHEN, CDR2 SYDVKM. There are 15 residues in the CDR3. This CDR3 is CASSFVYGIGGPQHF. CDR3 DNA: TGTGCCAGCAGTTTTGTCTACGGTATCGGTGGGCCCCAGCATTTT.

The chain uses TRBV4-1 and TRBJ2-7; a possible D gene is TRBD2 (5 bases). Germline CDR1 MGHRA, CDR2 YSYEKL. The CDR3 spans 13 residues. V was cut by 0 bases and J by 3 bases, with 6 bases left in between. CDR3 sequence reads: CASSQDAGYEQYF. CDR3 coding DNA: TGCGCCAGCAGCCAAGACGCGGGCTACGAGCAGTACTTC.